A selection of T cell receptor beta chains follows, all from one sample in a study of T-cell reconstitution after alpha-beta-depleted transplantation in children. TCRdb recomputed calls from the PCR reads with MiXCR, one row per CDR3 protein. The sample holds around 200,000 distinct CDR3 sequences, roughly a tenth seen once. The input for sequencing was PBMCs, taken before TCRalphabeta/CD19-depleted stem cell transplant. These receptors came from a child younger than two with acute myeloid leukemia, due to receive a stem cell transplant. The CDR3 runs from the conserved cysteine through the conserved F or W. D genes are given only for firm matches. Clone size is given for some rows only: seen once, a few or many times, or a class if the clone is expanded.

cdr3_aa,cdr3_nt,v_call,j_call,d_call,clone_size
CASSPGAGNIQYF,TGTGCCAGCTCACCAGGGGCGGGAAACATTCAGTACTTC,TRBV18,TRBJ2-4,.,many
CASSPGTRKETQYF,TGTGCCAGCAGCCCCGGGACGAGGAAAGAGACCCAGTACTTC,TRBV6-5,TRBJ2-5,.,many
CSAKGGSSNQPQHF,TGCAGCGCTAAAGGGGGGAGTAGCAATCAGCCCCAGCATTTT,TRBV29-1,TRBJ1-5,.,many
CATSDPGTGRAQETQYF,TGTGCCACCAGTGACCCCGGGACAGGGAGGGCCCAAGAGACCCAGTACTTC,TRBV24-1,TRBJ2-5,TRBD1,many
CASRRLAGGRRTGELFF,TGTGCCAGCAGGAGACTAGCGGGAGGTCGGAGGACCGGGGAGCTGTTTTTT,TRBV11-2,TRBJ2-2,TRBD2,many
CASSPWGAGIDQPQHF,TGTGCCAGCAGCCCTTGGGGGGCAGGGATAGATCAGCCCCAGCATTTT,TRBV12-3/TRBV12-4,TRBJ1-5,.,.
CASQFGTSGRSSYNEQFF,TGCGCCAGCCAATTTGGGACTAGCGGGAGAAGCTCCTACAATGAGCAGTTCTTC,TRBV10-1,TRBJ2-1,TRBD2,many
CASKQGVTDTQYF,TGTGCCAGTAAACAGGGAGTCACAGATACGCAGTATTTT,TRBV19,TRBJ2-3,.,.
CASSLALVFSYEQYF,TGTGCCAGCAGCTTGGCCTTGGTCTTCTCCTACGAGCAGTACTTC,TRBV5-5,TRBJ2-7,.,many
CASSLSLEPRSNEQFF,TGTGCCAGCAGCCTCTCACTAGAGCCGAGGTCTAACGAGCAGTTCTTC,TRBV3-1,TRBJ2-1,.,many
CARSRGRNNSPLHF,TGTGCCAGATCTAGGGGACGGAATAATTCACCCCTCCACTTT,TRBV2,TRBJ1-6,.,.
CASSRLAGGGNEQYF,TGTGCCAGCAGCCGACTAGCGGGAGGAGGGAACGAGCAGTACTTC,TRBV2,TRBJ2-7,TRBD2,many
CASSPQGPQTQYF,TGTGCCAGCTCACCACAGGGTCCCCAGACCCAGTACTTC,TRBV18,TRBJ2-5,.,many
CASSPRLDTQYF,TGTGCCAGCTCACCCCGGTTGGATACGCAGTATTTT,TRBV18,TRBJ2-3,.,.
CSVLDSTDTQYF,TGCAGCGTTCTAGACAGCACAGATACGCAGTATTTT,TRBV29-1,TRBJ2-3,.,many
CASSPLRDGGSYEQYF,TGCGCCAGCAGCCCTCTTCGGGATGGCGGGAGTTACGAGCAGTACTTC,TRBV5-1,TRBJ2-7,TRBD2,few
CASRPDRWGTNTEAFF,TGTGCCAGCAGACCTGACCGATGGGGCACCAACACTGAAGCTTTCTTT,TRBV28,TRBJ1-1,.,many
CASSEGQGATDTQYF,TGTGCCAGCAGTGAAGGACAGGGGGCCACAGATACGCAGTATTTT,TRBV2,TRBJ2-3,TRBD1,.
CASSQRQGDGYTF,TGTGCCAGCAGCCAACGACAGGGTGACGGCTACACCTTC,TRBV3-1,TRBJ1-2,TRBD1,many
CASSHYTEAFF,TGTGCCAGCAGTCATTACACTGAAGCTTTCTTT,TRBV6-6,TRBJ1-1,.,many
CSARLASGSILDEQFF,TGCAGTGCTAGACTGGCTAGCGGGAGTATCTTGGATGAGCAGTTCTTC,TRBV20-1,TRBJ2-1,TRBD2,many
CASSLTTSSGNEQFF,TGCGCCAGCAGCTTGACCACTTCTAGCGGAAATGAGCAGTTCTTC,TRBV5-1,TRBJ2-1,TRBD2,many
CASSSRRSTDTQYF,TGTGCCAGCAGTTCAAGACGAAGCACAGATACGCAGTATTTT,TRBV6-5,TRBJ2-3,.,many
CSASQRVAGFGYTF,TGCAGTGCTTCTCAGAGGGTCGCGGGTTTTGGCTACACCTTC,TRBV20-1,TRBJ1-2,.,many
CSAGHLNTEAFF,TGCAGCGCCGGACATTTGAACACTGAAGCTTTCTTT,TRBV29-1,TRBJ1-1,.,many
CASSEAGGSETQYF,TGCGCCAGCAGTGAGGCAGGGGGGTCGGAGACCCAGTACTTC,TRBV10-2,TRBJ2-5,.,few
CASSLAGSGAAGYTF,TGTGCCAGCAGCTTGGCGGGATCCGGGGCGGCCGGCTACACCTTC,TRBV5-5,TRBJ1-2,.,many
CASSLDRRTSSYEQYF,TGTGCCAGCAGCTTAGATCGCAGAACCTCCTCCTACGAGCAGTACTTC,TRBV7-2,TRBJ2-7,.,many
CASSFYGRTYNEQFF,TGCGCCAGCAGCTTTTACGGGAGGACCTACAATGAGCAGTTCTTC,TRBV5-1,TRBJ2-1,TRBD2,many
CASSESGTGVHEQYF,TGCGCCAGCAGCGAGTCCGGGACAGGGGTCCACGAGCAGTACTTC,TRBV5-1,TRBJ2-7,TRBD1,many
CASSSEFPIGLSEQFF,TGCGCCAGCAGCTCCGAGTTCCCGATTGGACTTTCTGAGCAGTTCTTC,TRBV5-1,TRBJ2-1,.,many
CASSFRLAGHNEQFF,TGTGCCAGCAGTTTTAGACTAGCGGGGCACAATGAGCAGTTCTTC,TRBV6-2/TRBV6-3,TRBJ2-1,TRBD2,many
CASRASGANVLTF,TGTGCCAGCAGGGCGTCTGGGGCCAACGTCCTGACTTTC,TRBV5-5,TRBJ2-6,.,many
CSVGLAVNTGELFF,TGCAGCGTTGGACTAGCGGTGAACACCGGGGAGCTGTTTTTT,TRBV29-1,TRBJ2-2,TRBD2,many
CASSEGARDYGYTF,TGTGCCAGCTCAGAGGGAGCGAGGGACTATGGCTACACCTTC,TRBV18,TRBJ1-2,.,many
CASSLNEGNLAKNIQYF,TGTGCCAGCAGTTTAAATGAGGGAAATTTAGCCAAAAACATTCAGTACTTC,TRBV12-3/TRBV12-4,TRBJ2-4,.,.
CATGWRPYEQYF,TGTGCCACTGGGTGGCGGCCCTACGAGCAGTACTTC,TRBV7-8,TRBJ2-7,.,many
CATSDYGQGVNTGELFF,TGTGCCACCAGTGATTATGGACAGGGGGTGAACACCGGGGAGCTGTTTTTT,TRBV24-1,TRBJ2-2,TRBD1,many
CASSLTTGWDSPLHF,TGTGCCAGCAGCCTTACGACAGGGTGGGATTCACCCCTCCACTTT,TRBV6-1,TRBJ1-6,TRBD1,many
CASSPHGSGFRAGELFF,TGTGCCAGCAGTCCCCATGGTAGCGGGTTTAGAGCCGGGGAGCTGTTTTTT,TRBV12-3/TRBV12-4,TRBJ2-2,TRBD2,many
CAPKLRAAEQYF,TGTGCGCCTAAGCTTAGGGCAGCCGAGCAGTACTTC,TRBV2,TRBJ2-7,.,.
CSVGTGLNTEAFF,TGCAGCGTTGGTACCGGGCTGAACACTGAAGCTTTCTTT,TRBV29-1,TRBJ1-1,.,many
CASSFSGGITDTQYF,TGTGCCAGCAGCTTTTCAGGGGGCATCACAGATACGCAGTATTTT,TRBV7-3,TRBJ2-3,TRBD1,few
CASSPGHLLNTEAFF,TGTGCCAGCAGCCCGGGACACCTCCTAAACACTGAAGCTTTCTTT,TRBV7-9,TRBJ1-1,.,many
CASSYSPISEQYF,TGTGCCAGCAGTTACTCCCCCATCAGCGAGCAGTACTTC,TRBV6-2/TRBV6-3,TRBJ2-7,.,many
CSASGPYLQETQYF,TGCAGTGCTAGCGGTCCGTACCTCCAAGAGACCCAGTACTTC,TRBV20-1,TRBJ2-5,.,many
CASSSNGQGEGYTF,TGTGCCAGCAGCTCTAATGGACAGGGGGAGGGCTACACCTTC,TRBV7-9,TRBJ1-2,TRBD1,many
CSADSNRAKGTEAFF,TGCAGTGCCGACTCAAACAGGGCGAAGGGCACTGAAGCTTTCTTT,TRBV20-1,TRBJ1-1,.,many
CASSLGLAVVDEQFF,TGTGCCAGCAGCTTAGGGCTAGCGGTGGTAGATGAGCAGTTCTTC,TRBV7-3,TRBJ2-1,TRBD2,many
CASSFAGVGNQPQHF,TGTGCCAGCAGTTTTGCAGGGGTAGGAAATCAGCCCCAGCATTTT,TRBV27,TRBJ1-5,.,many
CASKGPFYEQYF,TGTGCCAGCAAGGGGCCCTTTTACGAGCAGTACTTC,TRBV2,TRBJ2-7,.,many
CASSQGRDGGDKNIQYF,TGTGCCAGCAGCCAAGGGCGGGATGGAGGGGACAAAAACATTCAGTACTTC,TRBV14,TRBJ2-4,.,many
CASSTSDRATGELFF,TGTGCCAGTAGTACCTCCGACAGGGCCACCGGGGAGCTGTTTTTT,TRBV19,TRBJ2-2,TRBD1,.
CASSSGIRGYTF,TGTGCCAGCAGTTCCGGGATTCGTGGCTACACCTTC,TRBV6-5,TRBJ1-2,.,many
CTLTPIQPFQGYFEKLFF,TGTACCCTCACCCCAATTCAACCCTTTCAGGGGTATTTTGAAAAACTGTTTTTT,TRBV12-3/TRBV12-4,TRBJ1-4,.,.
CASRINPTDTQYF,TGTGCCAGCAGAATAAATCCCACAGATACGCAGTATTTT,TRBV2,TRBJ2-3,.,many
CASSSLQGNTIYF,TGTGCCAGCAGTTCCTTACAGGGAAACACCATATATTTT,TRBV6-5,TRBJ1-3,.,many
CASSRLARTDTQYF,TGTGCCAGCAGCAGACTAGCGCGCACAGATACGCAGTATTTT,TRBV7-3,TRBJ2-3,TRBD2,many
CASSRPPTRSEQYF,TGTGCCAGCTCCAGGCCCCCGACTCGAAGCGAGCAGTACTTC,TRBV12-3/TRBV12-4,TRBJ2-7,.,many